These 10 T cell receptor beta chains share one sample of origin, sequenced in a study of shared clonotypes between healthy human individuals. TCRdb's table, derived via immunoSEQ multiplex PCR, lists solely in-frame clones and lacks some. Seen here are over 1.5 million clones, around 98% observed once, and the top ten hold roughly 0.42%. Input material: naive CD4+ T cells sorted from blood. The subset: CD45RA+ positively selected. Receptors were obtained from a man aged 25 to 45 in good health.

This chain joins TRBV6-1 and TRBJ2-5, with 12 bases matching TRBD1. Per the germline V gene, CDR1 is MNHNS and CDR2 is SASEGT. Germline trimming cut 5 bases from V and 4 bases from J; bases unmatched to any gene: 5. There are 15 residues in the CDR3. In DNA form, the CDR3 reads TGTGCCAGCAGTCCCGGGACAGGGGGCGCAGAGACCCAGTACTTC. This sequence encodes CASSPGTGGAETQYF.

V gene TRBV10-1 combines with J gene TRBJ2-2, with D unresolved. CDR1 is WNHNN, CDR2 SYGVQD, per germline (reference sequence). The CDR3 sequence is 14 residues long. Trimming took 5 bases from V and 2 from J, leaving 9 bases between them. The CDR3 is CASSRVANTGELFF. The CDR3 region has the DNA TGCGCCAGCAGTAGAGTTGCTAACACCGGGGAGCTGTTTTTT.

As for this clone: One end of the junction is discordant with germline, which a read error may explain. CDR3 nucleotide sequence: TGTGCCAGCTCCCCACAACGGTCGCGGGAGTTTAACGGTGAGCAGTTCTTC. It specifies CASSPQRSREFNGEQFF. The J gene is TRBJ2-1, the V gene TRBV18; 7 nucleotides match TRBD2. This CDR3 is 17 amino acids long. The V gene's germline CDR1 is KGHSH and CDR2 LQKENI.

The V gene is TRBV7-3, the J gene TRBJ2-7, with D hard to call. V lost 5 bases and J 7 bases, leaving 15 bases between the germline ends. Germline V CDR1 and CDR2: SGHTA, FQGTGA. This CDR3 region has 13 residues. CDR3 in DNA: TGTGCCAGCAGCCCCGACGGTAGACGGGAGCAGTACTTC. This gives the protein CASSPDGRREQYF.

In its sample, this clone was seen once. The CDR3 DNA follows: TGTGCCAGCAGCTTAGAGACGGGACCCCCTCGCAATGAGCAGTTCTTC. As protein: CASSLETGPPRNEQFF. The rearrangement uses TRBV11-2 and TRBJ2-1; D possibly uses TRBD1 or TRBD2 (5 bases each). The germline V and J ends were trimmed by 0 bases and 6 bases, with 15 bases remaining between them. This CDR3 is built from 16 residues. Germline V lookup: CDR1 SGHAT, CDR2 FQNNGV.

This rearrangement joins TRBV6-1 to TRBJ2-4, with 8 bases lining up with TRBD1. The V gene's germline CDR1 is MNHNS and CDR2 SASEGT. J lost 6 bases, V lost 2 bases, and 9 bases had no gene match. The CDR3 covers 16 residues. The CDR3: CASSETQGARGNIQYF. DNA of the CDR3: TGTGCCAGCAGTGAAACTCAGGGGGCGCGAGGAAACATTCAGTACTTC.

The chain has TRBV11-3 and TRBJ2-7, with 9 bases that match TRBD2. Germline V CDR1 and CDR2: SGHNT, YENEEA. There are 14 residues in the CDR3. The V gene end was trimmed by 5 bases and the J gene end by 6 bases; junction bases not matched to a gene: 8. The chain's CDR3 is CASSPGTSRGEQYF. DNA for the CDR3: TGTGCCAGCAGCCCCGGGACTAGCCGAGGCGAGCAGTACTTC.

The V call is TRBV28, the J call TRBJ2-3; possible D gene TRBD2, 6 bases. Germline V gene lookup returns CDR1 MDHEN and CDR2 SYDVKM. This CDR3 is built from 14 residues. V dropped 3 bases and J dropped 5 bases, with 12 bases sitting between them. CDR3 sequence (DNA): TGTGCCAGCAGTTTGATCTCCGGGAGAGATACGCAGTATTTT. Encoded protein: CASSLISGRDTQYF. The whole variable domain, remainder taken from reference TRBV28 and TRBJ2-3, is DVKVTQSSRYLVKRTGEKVFLECVQDMDHENMFWYRQDPGLGLRLIYFSYDVKMKEKGDIPEGYSVSREKKERFSLILESASTNQTSMYLCASSLISGRDTQYFGPGTRLTVL.

The chain joins TRBV30 to TRBJ2-7, with 10 bases aligning to TRBD2. This CDR3 comprises 16 residues. Germline values: CDR1 GTSNPN, CDR2 SVGIG (reference sequence). The junction had 8 bases not matched to a gene; V was cut back by 3 bases and J by 0 bases. The chain's CDR3 is CAWSRTSGWSSYEQYF. CDR3 bases: TGTGCCTGGAGCAGGACTAGCGGTTGGAGCTCCTACGAGCAGTACTTC.

V usage is TRBV5-1 and J usage is TRBJ2-2, with 7 bases that match TRBD1. The junction had 6 bases not matched to a gene; V was cut back by 5 bases and J by 2 bases. The CDR3 contains 15 residues. Germline V gene sequence: CDR1 SGHRS, CDR2 YFSETQ. DNA for the CDR3: TGCGCCAGCAGATCCCGGGACAGCAACACCGGGGAGCTGTTTTTT. It codes for CASRSRDSNTGELFF.